This T cell receptor (beta chain) was sequenced in a study of human T cells and chemical hapten exposure. V trimming: 4 bases; J trimming: 4 bases; junction bases outside the gene matches: 10. Looked up from germline, CDR1 is SGHRS and CDR2 is YFSETQ. The CDR3 is 15 residues long. The study, taken as a whole, reports: Controls had significantly fewer large CDR3 similarity clusters than were formed by expanded TCRs.

The time point: patch test 1, 2 weeks after DPC sensitization. The treatment here: therapeutic diphenylcyclopropenone sensitization with weekly scalp DPC. Alopecia patients between 18 and 70 years old and suitable for DPC were used as donors. Unique molecular identifiers were attached to individual cDNA molecules during library preparation. TCRdb ran MiXCR on the RACE reads and lists one entry per CDR3 protein. This sample has roughly 200,000 distinct CDR3 sequences, with approximately 20% found just once. In its sample, this clonotype was seen a few times. Its antigen is not identified. The receptor's source is a woman between 45 and 60 years old with alopecia areata. Some clones in this sample may be carry-over from other donors' samples. The chain combines TRBV5-1 with TRBJ1-2, with TRBD1 identical over 7 bases. This specimen consisted of whole blood, obtained in connection with sensitization to the hapten diphenylcyclopropenone (DPC). The CDR3 region is CASSLGDSDTYGYTF. In DNA, the CDR3 is TGCGCCAGCAGCCTGGGGGACAGCGATACCTATGGCTACACCTTC.